These 26 T cell receptor beta chains came from one sample sequenced in a study of persistence of HIV-infected CD4 T cells (dated by TCRdb to 2020 to 2022). The treatment or condition label corresponds to: suppressive antiretroviral therapy. A pool of overlapping HIV-1 Gag 15-mer peptides, at roughly 0.91 ug per peptide per mL, was used to stimulate the cells. Nonresponding CD40L-negative CD69-negative CD45RO-high memory CD4+ T cells were sorted as memory populations depleted of antigen-responding cells. TCRbeta repertoires were sequenced from genomic DNA with the immunoSEQ hsTCRB assay version 4 in survey mode. The table was pulled from immuneACCESS by TCRdb, which kept in-frame rearrangements only. Such tables lose some clones; where checked, under half of the loss comes from unresolved V genes, and the rest has no known cause. For this sample there are about 40,000 clones; more than 75% appear just once. 5% to 6.5% of the sample rests with the top ten.

Antigens for these TCRs are unknown. This sample comprised cultured CD4+ T cells from PBMCs, obtained from a patient who received antiretroviral therapy. The sample's cell subset or site label, decoded: CD40L-CD69- CD45RO-high memory CD4 T cells not responding to Gag peptides. The receptors derive from an adult with HIV. The donor label of this sample is uncertain.

The CDR3 sequence: CASSSLRDRGFSNQPQHF. CDR3 DNA sequence: TGTGCCAGCAGTTCATTACGGGACAGGGGGTTTAGTAATCAGCCCCAGCATTTT. This sequence joins TRBV28 and TRBJ1-5, with 11 nucleotides matching TRBD1. CDR3 length equals 18 residues. Trimming removed 4 bases from V and 4 bases from J; junction bases left unmatched: 12. The germline V gene has CDR1 MDHEN and CDR2 SYDVKM.

The chain recombines TRBV11-2 with TRBJ2-1; 10 nucleotides agree with TRBD2. CDR1 is SGHAT and CDR2 is FQNNGV in the germline V gene. J gave up 4 bases and V 0 bases, and 9 bases lay outside the gene matches. The CDR3 loop spans 18 amino acids. The CDR3 DNA reads as TGTGCCAGCAGCTTAGAAGAGGCTAGCGGGGGTTTTTACAATGAGCAGTTCTTC. The encoded protein is CASSLEEASGGFYNEQFF.

The chain links TRBV7-9 to TRBJ2-7; D might be TRBD1 (6 bases). The germline V gene has CDR1 SEHNR and CDR2 FQNEAQ (reference sequence). Trimming shortened V by 5 bases and J by 1 base, and 15 bases separated the two germline ends. This CDR3 is built from 15 residues. The CDR3 sequence: CASSHRDTPSYEQYF. In DNA form, the CDR3 reads TGTGCCAGCAGCCACCGGGACACCCCTTCCTACGAGCAGTACTTC. The complete variable domain, with remaining parts taken from reference TRBV7-9 and TRBJ2-7, reads DTGVSQNPRHKITKRGQNVTFRCDPISEHNRLYWYRQTLGQGPEFLTYFQNEAQLEKSRLLSDRFSAERPKGSFSTLEIQRTEQGDSAMYLCASSHRDTPSYEQYFGPGTRLTVT.

This chain joins TRBV7-2 and TRBJ2-6; 7 nucleotides match TRBD1. CDR3 length equals 16 residues. CDR1 is SGHTA, CDR2 FQGNSA, per germline. J lost 0 bases, V lost 5 bases, and 4 bases had no gene match. The CDR3 nucleotides are TGTGCCAGCAGCCCAGACAGGGCCTCTGGGGCCAACGTCCTGACTTTC. Translation: CASSPDRASGANVLTF.

The count of this clone is one. The V and J genes are TRBV7-8 and TRBJ1-2; D not resolved. Looked up from germline, CDR1 is SGHVS and CDR2 is FQNEAQ. There are 12 residues in the CDR3. V was cut by 5 bases and J by 1 base, with 5 bases left in between. The CDR3 spells CASSPDNYGYTF. DNA for the CDR3: TGTGCCAGCAGCCCCGATAACTATGGCTACACCTTC.

This clone was recorded a few times. The gene calls are TRBV19 and TRBJ2-3; D is perhaps TRBD1 (6 bases). Germline-derived CDR1 and CDR2 are LNHDA and SQIVND (reference sequence). Between the trimmed V and J ends, which lost 8 bases and 2 bases, there was a span of 14 bases. The CDR3 extends over 14 amino acids. CDR3 amino acids: CASSKDRLTDTQYF. The CDR3, as DNA: TGTGCCAGTTCTAAGGACAGACTCACAGATACGCAGTATTTT.

About this clone: Other DNA variants within this sample encode the same CDR3. This chain joins TRBV5-1 and TRBJ2-3; 8 bases are shared with TRBD1. Germline V gene sequence: CDR1 SGHRS, CDR2 YFSETQ. Trimming took 4 bases from V and 1 from J; bases not matched to a gene: 5. This CDR3 comprises 15 residues. For the CDR3, the DNA is TGCGCCAGCAGCCCAGGACAGGGAGGCACAGATACGCAGTATTTT. This gives the protein CASSPGQGGTDTQYF. The whole variable domain, remainder taken from reference TRBV5-1 and TRBJ2-3, is KAGVTQTPRYLIKTRGQQVTLSCSPISGHRSVSWYQQTPGQGLQFLFEYFSETQRNKGNFPGRFSGRQFSNSRSEMNVSTLELGDSALYLCASSPGQGGTDTQYFGPGTRLTVL.

This clone was detected once. The junction departs from the called germline gene at one end, perhaps through a read error. This chain links TRBV6-6 with TRBJ2-7; TRBD2 agrees at 9 bases. The CDR3 spans 15 residues. Germline V gene data show CDR1 as MNHNY and CDR2 as SVGAGI (reference sequence). CDR3 residues: CASNYLSGGRYEQYF. CDR3 bases: TGTGCCAGCAATTACCTGAGCGGGGGGCGATACGAGCAGTACTTC.

This rearrangement joins TRBV5-5 to TRBJ1-6, with D perhaps TRBD1 (6 bases). The V end was cut by 0 bases, the J end by 0 bases, with 13 bases between. Germline values: CDR1 SGHKS, CDR2 YYEKEE (reference sequence). CDR3 size: 18 residues. The CDR3 coding sequence is TGTGCCAGCAGCTTGGTGTGGGGGGCGAGCTCCTATAATTCACCCCTCCACTTT. Protein product: CASSLVWGASSYNSPLHF.

The chain uses TRBV6-2 or TRBV6-3 and TRBJ2-7; 8 bases are shared with TRBD2. The CDR3 consists of 14 residues. Germline trimming cut 5 bases from V and 4 bases from J; bases unmatched to any gene: 7. Germline V gene data show CDR1 as MNHEY and CDR2 as SVGEGT. The CDR3 DNA sequence: TGTGCCAGCAGTCAAGGACTAGCCGGTTACGAGCAGTACTTC. Its translation: CASSQGLAGYEQYF.

The chain combines TRBV14 with TRBJ2-5, with unresolved D. CDR1 is SGHDN and CDR2 is FVKESK in the germline V gene. Deletions cut 1 base from V and 5 bases from J, with 17 bases between. The CDR3 is 16 amino acids. The CDR3 loop reads CASSQGLTSIGETQYF. The CDR3 bases are TGTGCCAGCAGCCAAGGGTTGACTTCAATAGGGGAGACCCAGTACTTC.

This sequence joins TRBV19 and TRBJ2-1; D is perhaps TRBD1 (5 bases). Germline V gene sequence: CDR1 LNHDA, CDR2 SQIVND (reference sequence). The CDR3 has 15 residues. Trimming removed 4 bases from V and 1 base from J, with 11 bases in between. The CDR3 sequence: CASSNDRSSYNEQFF. The DNA for the CDR3 is TGTGCCAGTAGTAACGACAGAAGTTCCTACAATGAGCAGTTCTTC. The full variable domain, with the rest looked up from reference TRBV19 and TRBJ2-1, is DGGITQSPKYLFRKEGQNVTLSCEQNLNHDAMYWYRQDPGQGLRLIYYSQIVNDFQKGDIAEGYSVSREKKESFPLTVTSAQKNPTAFYLCASSNDRSSYNEQFFGPGTRLTVL.

The V gene is TRBV15, the J gene TRBJ2-6; D may be TRBD2 (6 bases). Per the germline V gene, CDR1 is LNHNV and CDR2 is YYDKDF (reference sequence). CDR3 length: 15 amino acids. The ends were cut back, 6 bases at V and 3 bases at J, with 12 bases in the middle. The DNA for the CDR3 is TGTGCCACCAGTCCCCCCGGGGGTGGGGCCAACGTCCTGACTTTC. Protein sequence: CATSPPGGGANVLTF.

The chain employs TRBV25-1 and TRBJ1-6, with 11 bases fitting TRBD1. Germline CDR1 is MGHDK and CDR2 is SYGVNS. This CDR3 region has 14 residues. Trimming removed 4 bases from V and 10 bases from J; junction bases left unmatched: 3. The DNA of the CDR3 is TGTGCCAGCAGTGCCGGGACAGGGGGATCACCCCTCCACTTT. Translated, it gives CASSAGTGGSPLHF. The variable domain in full, completed from reference TRBV25-1 and TRBJ1-6, reads EADIYQTPRYLVIGTGKKITLECSQTMGHDKMYWYQQDPGMELHLIHYSYGVNSTEKGDLSSESTVSRIRTEHFPLTLESARPSHTSQYLCASSAGTGGSPLHFGNGTRLTVT.

The rearrangement joins TRBV6-6 to TRBJ1-2, with a possible D match to TRBD1 (5 bases). This CDR3 has 14 amino acids. V dropped 0 bases and J dropped 4 bases, with 9 bases sitting between them. Looked up from germline, CDR1 is MNHNY and CDR2 is SVGAGI (reference sequence). CDR3 residues: CASSYSGTPYGYTF. CDR3 nucleotide sequence: TGTGCCAGCAGTTACTCAGGGACGCCCTATGGCTACACCTTC.

The chain couples TRBV18 to TRBJ2-7, with 7 bases identical to TRBD1. The V gene's germline CDR1 is KGHSH and CDR2 LQKENI. The CDR3 runs to 15 residues. V shed 4 bases and J 3 bases; nucleotides not matched to a gene: 9. The CDR3 nucleotides read TGTGCCAGCTCACTGACCACCGGGACAGACTACGAGCAGTACTTC. It translates to CASSLTTGTDYEQYF.

V usage is TRBV19 and J usage is TRBJ2-2, with 7 bases that match TRBD1. V dropped 3 bases and J dropped 4; count of bases not matched to a gene: 2. This CDR3 region has 14 residues. In germline, CDR1 is LNHDA, CDR2 SQIVND (reference sequence). CDR3 amino acids: CASSMGDSTGELFF. CDR3 in DNA: TGTGCCAGTAGTATGGGGGACAGCACCGGGGAGCTGTTTTTT.

V gene TRBV5-1 combines with J gene TRBJ2-2; D is ambiguous. Trimming shortened V by 0 bases and J by 0 bases, and 12 bases separated the two germline ends. The germline CDR1 and CDR2 sequences are SGHRS and YFSETQ. This CDR3 has 17 residues. The CDR3 sequence is CASSLGLATANTGELFF. The CDR3 DNA sequence: TGCGCCAGCAGCTTGGGCTTGGCGACCGCGAACACCGGGGAGCTGTTTTTT.

The rearrangement joins TRBV18 to TRBJ1-1, with a possible D match to TRBD1 (6 bases). The CDR3 is 14 amino acids. Germline V gene data show CDR1 as KGHSH and CDR2 as LQKENI. The V and J ends lost 3 bases and 1 base respectively, with 9 bases between them. CDR3 sequence: CASSPPTGNTEAFF. CDR3 DNA: TGTGCCAGCTCACCCCCGACAGGGAACACTGAAGCTTTCTTT.

The CDR3 nucleotides are TGCAGCGGCCTACCTCCCGGGACAAAGGTTGGCTACACCTTC. This gives the protein CSGLPPGTKVGYTF. J is TRBJ1-2 and V is TRBV29-1; maybe TRBD1 (6 bases). V lost 7 bases to trimming and J lost 7 bases, with 22 bases between them. CDR1 and CDR2 (germline): SQVTM, ANQGSEA. The CDR3 consists of 14 residues.

This chain links TRBV6-5 with TRBJ1-1; D is uncertain. The CDR3 has 15 amino acids. V was trimmed by 6 bases and J by 1 base, leaving 15 bases between them. Germline V gives CDR1 MNHEY, CDR2 SVGAGI. As DNA, the CDR3 is TGTGCCAGCAGCCCGCTAGGCGAGGCGAACACTGAAGCTTTCTTT. This encodes CASSPLGEANTEAFF.

The chain uses TRBV6-4 and TRBJ2-3; D assignment may be TRBD1 or TRBD2 (6 bases each). Germline CDR1 MRHNA, CDR2 SNTAGT. CDR3 length: 15 residues. The V gene lost 4 bases and the J gene lost 2 bases, with 13 bases spanning the gap. CDR3: CASSVVGGHTDTQYF. The CDR3 DNA is TGTGCCAGCAGTGTGGTGGGGGGCCACACAGATACGCAGTATTTT.

This rearrangement joins TRBV6-5 to TRBJ1-3, with D tentatively TRBD1 (5 bases). CDR1 MNHEY and CDR2 SVGAGI come from the germline V gene. Trimming pared 4 bases from V and 4 bases from J, leaving 14 bases between. The CDR3 sequence is 15 residues long. The CDR3 reads CASSSSGTLGNTIYF. The DNA for the CDR3 is TGTGCCAGCAGTTCCTCCGGGACGCTCGGAAACACCATATATTTT.

The gene calls are TRBV7-9 and TRBJ1-2; D not certain. V gave up 5 bases and J gave up 8 bases, with 15 bases separating them. The CDR3 consists of 13 residues. Germline V lookup: CDR1 SEHNR, CDR2 FQNEAQ (reference sequence). The CDR3 nucleotides are TGTGCCAGCAGCATAGGTGATAGTTGGGGCTACACCTTC. It translates to CASSIGDSWGYTF.

This clone was observed a few times. This sequence joins TRBV28 and TRBJ1-1; 10 bases agree with TRBD1. The CDR3 extends over 15 amino acids. V was pared by 5 bases and J by 3 bases, with 6 bases of the junction left unmatched. Germline loops: CDR1 MDHEN, CDR2 SYDVKM. CDR3 bases: TGTGCCAGCAGTGGCAAGGGACAGGGGTACACTGAAGCTTTCTTT. The encoded protein is CASSGKGQGYTEAFF.

The chain combines TRBV2 with TRBJ2-7; D is unresolved. The germline V and J ends were trimmed by 1 base and 4 bases, with 11 bases remaining between them. The CDR3 runs 14 residues. The germline V gene encodes CDR1 SNHLY and CDR2 FYNNEI. For the CDR3, the DNA is TGTGCCAGCAGTGAAGTTCGCCTGGTGTACGAGCAGTACTTC. This encodes CASSEVRLVYEQYF.